A single sample is the source of the 19 T cell receptor beta chains below, sequenced in a study of CD8+ T cells in alopecia areata. Treatment noted: oral pan-JAK inhibitor, 5-10 mg twice daily. Reverse transcribed after extraction, RNA yielded cDNA as the sequencing template. The data were produced by immunoSEQ multiplex PCR, yet TCRdb's version contains in-frame clones alone and is incomplete. The sample records some 110,000 clones, roughly three fifths being singletons. The sequenced sample was CD8+ T cells sorted from blood, obtained at week 24, from a patient treated with tofacitinib. The receptors were gathered from a human donor with alopecia areata.

The gene calls are TRBV6-5 and TRBJ1-1, with D tentatively TRBD1 (6 bases). CDR3 length equals 15 residues. With 5 bases removed from V and 6 bases from J, the gap between germline ends came to 19 bases. From germline, CDR1 is MNHEY and CDR2 SVGAGI. CDR3 nucleotides: TGTGCCAGCAGTAACTACAGGGAGGTCTCCGCTGAAGCTTTCTTT. Translating gives CASSNYREVSAEAFF.

A single count supports this clone. This chain connects TRBV7-2 to TRBJ2-7; the match to TRBD1 covers 9 bases. V lost 4 bases to trimming and J lost 5 bases; unmatched junction nucleotides: 6. Looked up from germline, CDR1 is SGHTA and CDR2 is FQGNSA. The CDR3 totals 14 residues. The CDR3 DNA sequence: TGTGCCAGCAGCTCCGGGACAGGGATCAACGAGCAGTACTTC. Residues: CASSSGTGINEQYF.

The rearrangement uses TRBV7-3 and TRBJ2-5; D might be TRBD1 (5 bases). Germline CDR1 reads SGHTA; CDR2 reads FQGTGA. The CDR3 has 15 amino acids. Between the trimmed V and J ends, which lost 2 bases and 5 bases, there was a span of 15 bases. CDR3 DNA: TGTGCCAGCAGCTTAGGTCAGGGCGTCCTGGAGACCCAGTACTTC. Its protein product is CASSLGQGVLETQYF.

J is TRBJ2-3 and V is TRBV6-5; TRBD2 matches at 7 bases. The CDR3 extends over 16 amino acids. Germline V lookup: CDR1 MNHEY, CDR2 SVGAGI. V was clipped by 0 bases and J by 3 bases; unmatched bases: 6. CDR3 coding DNA: TGTGCCAGCAGTTACTCCCATGGGGGGGAGACAGATACGCAGTATTTT. Its protein product is CASSYSHGGETDTQYF.

This clone was detected only a few times. The V and J genes are TRBV7-6 and TRBJ2-6; D is ambiguous. The germline V gene has CDR1 SGHVS and CDR2 FNYEAQ. Between the trimmed V and J ends, which lost 1 base and 4 bases, there was a span of 11 bases. The CDR3 spans 16 residues. DNA for the CDR3: TGTGCCAGCAGCTTAGGTGCAGGCTCGGGGGCCAACGTCCTGACTTTC. Translating gives CASSLGAGSGANVLTF.

The chain couples TRBV12-5 to TRBJ2-1; D is unclear. This CDR3 has 11 residues. The germline V and J ends were trimmed by 2 bases and 4 bases, with 0 bases remaining between them. Germline-derived CDR1 and CDR2 are LGHNT and FRNRAP. CDR3 protein: CASGLYNEQFF. As DNA, the CDR3 is TGTGCTAGTGGTTTGTACAATGAGCAGTTCTTC.

V gene TRBV27 combines with J gene TRBJ2-1, with 7 bases identical to TRBD2. CDR3 size: 15 residues. Germline V gene data show CDR1 as MNHEY and CDR2 as SMNVEV (reference sequence). The V gene end was trimmed by 5 bases and the J gene end by 5 bases; junction bases not matched to a gene: 9. This chain's CDR3 is CASSPWTSEHNEQFF. The CDR3 DNA follows: TGTGCCAGCAGTCCGTGGACTAGTGAGCACAATGAGCAGTTCTTC.

The chain combines TRBV29-1 with TRBJ2-6, with TRBD1 identical over 9 bases. V was clipped by 1 base and J by 0 bases; unmatched bases: 1. There are 16 residues in the CDR3. The germline V gene has CDR1 SQVTM and CDR2 ANQGSEA. CDR3 in amino acids: CSVEGQGDSGANVLTF. The DNA of the CDR3 is TGCAGCGTTGAAGGACAGGGGGACTCTGGGGCCAACGTCCTGACTTTC.

The chain links TRBV6-5 to TRBJ1-2; D gene ambiguous. V lost 3 bases to trimming and J lost 2 bases, with 7 bases between them. Germline lookup yields CDR1 MNHEY and CDR2 SVGAGI. The CDR3 is 13 amino acids. The CDR3 sequence: CASSYERNYGYTF. The CDR3 coding sequence is TGTGCCAGCAGTTATGAAAGAAACTATGGCTACACCTTC.

This chain's CDR3 is CASSQVSGDSYEQYF. DNA of the CDR3: TGTGCCAGCAGCCAAGTGTCAGGGGACTCCTACGAGCAGTACTTC. The chain employs TRBV4-2 and TRBJ2-7, with a weak D call TRBD1 (6 bases). The CDR3 is made up of 15 amino acids. Germline CDR1 is LGHNA and CDR2 is YNFKEQ. Trimming pared 1 base from V and 0 bases from J, leaving 10 bases between.

This clone was observed a handful of times. The V call is TRBV29-1, the J call TRBJ2-1; D is unresolved. Between the trimmed V and J ends, which lost 7 bases and 3 bases, there was a span of 4 bases. The CDR3 loop spans 10 amino acids. CDR1 is SQVTM, CDR2 ANQGSEA, per germline. CDR3 in amino acids: CSGNYNEQFF. As DNA, the CDR3 is TGCAGCGGGAACTACAATGAGCAGTTCTTC.

The gene calls are TRBV7-2 and TRBJ1-1; D uncertain. The CDR3 loop spans 14 amino acids. CDR1 SGHTA and CDR2 FQGNSA come from the germline V gene. Deletions cut 5 bases from V and 6 bases from J, with 16 bases between. The CDR3, as DNA: TGTGCCAGCAGCCCCCCAGAAGGGCCGGCTGAAGCTTTCTTT. This codes for CASSPPEGPAEAFF.

This clone was counted ten times or more. The V gene is TRBV19, the J gene TRBJ2-1, with 8 positions matching TRBD2. V lost 5 bases, J lost 5 bases, and 14 bases stayed unmatched. Germline V gene data show CDR1 as LNHDA and CDR2 as SQIVND (reference sequence). This CDR3 has 17 amino acids. CDR3 protein: CASSLMAGGSRHNEQFF. CDR3 nucleotide sequence: TGTGCCAGTAGTCTTATGGCGGGGGGAAGCCGACACAATGAGCAGTTCTTC.

This chain uses TRBV30 with TRBJ2-7; the D is unclear. Trimming stripped 5 bases from V and 0 bases from J, with 11 bases between. The CDR3 runs to 13 residues. In germline, CDR1 is GTSNPN, CDR2 SVGIG (reference sequence). In DNA, the CDR3 is TGTGCCTGGGTTGGACCGAACTCCTACGAGCAGTACTTC. It translates to CAWVGPNSYEQYF.

The chain uses TRBV12-5 and TRBJ1-1, with D perhaps TRBD1 (6 bases). The CDR3 loop spans 14 amino acids. Germline CDR1 reads LGHNT; CDR2 reads FRNRAP. The ends were cut back, 2 bases at V and 4 bases at J, with 11 bases in the middle. The CDR3 sequence: CASGLTGSGTEAFF. CDR3 DNA sequence: TGTGCTAGTGGTTTGACAGGGAGTGGCACTGAAGCTTTCTTT.

This chain uses TRBV18 with TRBJ2-7; D remains unclear. The V and J ends lost 6 bases and 5 bases respectively, with 14 bases between them. Looked up from germline, CDR1 is KGHSH and CDR2 is LQKENI. The CDR3 loop spans 13 amino acids. CDR3 nucleotides: TGTGCCAGCTCGCCGCGGTCCCGGGACGAGCAGTACTTC. Translating it yields CASSPRSRDEQYF.

The chain is built from TRBV10-2 and TRBJ2-5, with D uncertain. CDR3 length equals 11 residues. V was shortened by 3 bases and J by 7 bases, with 6 bases between the two germline ends. Germline assignment: CDR1 WSHSY and CDR2 SAAADI. The chain's CDR3 is CASSDLPTQYF. CDR3 nucleotide sequence: TGCGCCAGCAGTGATCTCCCGACCCAGTACTTC.

This clone was detected only a few times. Distinct nucleotide sequences in the sample also encode this CDR3. The V and J genes are TRBV27 and TRBJ2-3; no firm D call. In germline, CDR1 is MNHEY, CDR2 SMNVEV (reference sequence). Trimming pared 6 bases from V and 2 bases from J, leaving 3 bases between. CDR3 length equals 11 residues. CDR3 nucleotides: TGTGCCAGCAGGACCACAGATACGCAGTATTTT. Translation: CASRTTDTQYF.

This clone was seen just once. The V and J genes are TRBV12-5 and TRBJ1-6; a weak D match, TRBD1 (6 bases). Between the trimmed V and J ends, which lost 0 bases and 8 bases, there was a span of 14 bases. CDR1 LGHNT and CDR2 FRNRAP come from the germline V gene. This CDR3 is built from 16 residues. CDR3 sequence: CASGLVLGGRDSPLHF. In DNA, the CDR3 is TGTGCTAGTGGTTTGGTACTCGGGGGCAGGGATTCACCCCTCCACTTT.